One and the same sample provided the 6 T cell receptor beta chains below, sequenced in a study of blood T cell repertoires in COVID-19. Sequencing was performed with immunoSEQ multiplex PCR; in TCRdb, only in-frame clones are kept and a portion is missing. The sample contains around 170,000 clones, about 86% of which appear only once. The sequenced sample was peripheral blood. All receptors come from a man aged 25-45 years with active or convalescent COVID-19.

This chain uses TRBV28 with TRBJ1-1; D uncertain. Trimming stripped 2 bases from V and 0 bases from J, with 7 bases between. The length of the CDR3 is 14 residues. Germline V gene sequence: CDR1 MDHEN, CDR2 SYDVKM. In DNA form, the CDR3 reads TGTGCCAGCAGTTTACCCGCTATGAACACTGAAGCTTTCTTT. This sequence encodes CASSLPAMNTEAFF.

This clone was counted once. The V and J genes are TRBV10-2 and TRBJ1-6; 7 bases map to TRBD1. Trimming removed 6 bases from V and 10 bases from J; junction bases left unmatched: 15. Germline V CDR1 and CDR2: WSHSY, SAAADI. The CDR3 sequence is 16 residues long. DNA of the CDR3: TGCGCCAGCAGGCCTGCGGACAGGTTAGGGAACTCACCCCTCCACTTT. Translation gives CASRPADRLGNSPLHF.

This chain uses TRBV5-1 with TRBJ2-2, with TRBD2 as a possible D gene (5 bases). The CDR3 has 16 amino acids. Germline-derived CDR1 and CDR2 are SGHRS and YFSETQ. The V and J ends lost 4 bases and 7 bases respectively, with 20 bases between them. The CDR3 loop is CASSLARTGSGGELFF. The CDR3 coding sequence is TGCGCCAGCAGCCTGGCCCGCACGGGGAGTGGCGGGGAGCTGTTTTTT.

The chain uses TRBV19 and TRBJ2-7; perhaps TRBD1 as D (6 bases). Germline CDR1 reads LNHDA; CDR2 reads SQIVND (reference sequence). CDR3 length: 14 residues. V gave up 3 bases and J gave up 3 bases, with 12 bases separating them. CDR3 protein: CASSITLQGYEQYF. The CDR3, as DNA: TGTGCCAGTAGTATTACCCTACAGGGCTACGAGCAGTACTTC.

Concerning this clone itself: Other DNA sequences from this sample encode an identical CDR3 as well. V gene TRBV2 combines with J gene TRBJ1-3, with 10 nucleotides matching TRBD1. Germline V gives CDR1 SNHLY, CDR2 FYNNEI. The CDR3 sequence is 14 residues long. The junction had 2 bases not matched to a gene; V was cut back by 6 bases and J by 3 bases. Here the CDR3 DNA reads TGTGCCAGCAGCGGACAGGGGGATGGAAACACCATATATTTT. Amino acid sequence: CASSGQGDGNTIYF.

V usage is TRBV10-2 and J usage is TRBJ2-7; tentative D call: TRBD2 (5 bases). V was cut by 5 bases and J by 0 bases, with 11 bases left in between. The CDR3 is 14 amino acids. Germline CDR1 and CDR2: WSHSY and SAAADI. The CDR3 region is CASSPLGSSYEQYV. CDR3 bases: TGCGCCAGCAGTCCACTGGGGAGCTCCTACGAGCAGTACGTC.